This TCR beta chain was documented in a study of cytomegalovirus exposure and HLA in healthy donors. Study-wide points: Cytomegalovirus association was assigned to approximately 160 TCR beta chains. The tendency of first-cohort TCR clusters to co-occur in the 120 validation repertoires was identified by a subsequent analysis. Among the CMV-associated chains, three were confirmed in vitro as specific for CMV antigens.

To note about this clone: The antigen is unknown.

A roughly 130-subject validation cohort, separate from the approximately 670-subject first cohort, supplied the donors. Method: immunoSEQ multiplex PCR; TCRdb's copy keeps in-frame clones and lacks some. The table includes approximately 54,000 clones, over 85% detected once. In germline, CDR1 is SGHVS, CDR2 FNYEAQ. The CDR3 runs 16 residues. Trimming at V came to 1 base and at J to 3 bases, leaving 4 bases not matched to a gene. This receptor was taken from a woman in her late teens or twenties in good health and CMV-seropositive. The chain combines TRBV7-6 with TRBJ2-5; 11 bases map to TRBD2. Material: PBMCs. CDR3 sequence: CASSLDSGGAEETQYF. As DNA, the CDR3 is TGTGCCAGCAGCTTAGATAGCGGGGGGGCCGAAGAGACCCAGTACTTC.